This entry lists 20 T cell receptor beta chains sequenced from one sample in a study of CXCR3-negative and CXCR3-positive naive CD8 T cells. It was by 5' RACE with UMI labels that the TRB cDNA libraries were prepared. After re-calling the 5' RACE reads, TCRdb lists one entry per CDR3 protein, DNA absent. The repertoire table contains around 60,000 distinct CDR3 sequences. The sequenced material came from naive CXCR3- CD8+ T cells from blood. As to subset: CD45RO-CCR7+CD27+CD95- naive CD8+ T cells lacking CXCR3 (TNR3-). The source is a human donor in good health. Some clones in this sample may be carry-over from other donors' samples.

V usage is TRBV6-2 or TRBV6-3 and J usage is TRBJ1-5; no DNA is available, so the TRBD1 call from TCRdb remains unchecked. Looked up from germline, CDR1 is MNHEY and CDR2 is SVGEGT. The CDR3 is made up of 16 amino acids. The CDR3 spells CASSIPKGGSNQPQHF.

The chain combines TRBV29-1 with TRBJ2-7; TCRdb proposes TRBD1, but this gene call is untestable without DNA. CDR1 is SQVTM and CDR2 is ANQGSEA in the germline V gene. The CDR3 spans 13 residues. The CDR3 spells CSVVGGQTYEQYF.

This rearrangement joins TRBV7-9 to TRBJ2-5. CDR3 length: 14 residues. CDR1 and CDR2 from the germline V gene are SEHNR and FQNEAQ (reference sequence). The chain's CDR3 is CASTFPGLEETQYF.

The chain carries TRBV5-1 and TRBJ1-2; absent DNA, TCRdb's TRBD1 call cannot be checked. This CDR3 has 13 residues. CDR1 is SGHRS and CDR2 is YFSETQ in the germline V gene. This CDR3 is CASSSGQGSGYTF.

The chain joins TRBV29-1 to TRBJ2-1. In germline, CDR1 is SQVTM, CDR2 ANQGSEA. CDR3 length: 11 residues. Here the CDR3 reads CSATDLNEQFF.

The gene calls are TRBV6-2 or TRBV6-3 and TRBJ2-3; without DNA, the TCRdb call of TRBD1 cannot be checked. CDR3 length equals 16 residues. Germline CDR1 and CDR2: MNHEY and SVGEGT. The CDR3 loop reads CASSSGQGGVTDTQYF.

The J gene is TRBJ2-7, the V gene TRBV7-6; no DNA is available, so the TRBD1 call from TCRdb remains unchecked. The germline CDR1 and CDR2 sequences are SGHVS and FNYEAQ. CDR3 length: 16 residues. CDR3 loop: CASSTRSGAPSYEQYF.

V usage is TRBV20-1 and J usage is TRBJ2-1; TCRdb lists TRBD1, though no DNA is available to test this call. The germline gives CDR1 DFQATT, CDR2 SNEGSKA (reference sequence). This CDR3 comprises 15 residues. CDR3 sequence reads: CSARDLFRGKTEQFF.

V is TRBV20-1 and J is TRBJ2-2; TCRdb calls TRBD2, which cannot be checked without DNA. Germline-derived CDR1 and CDR2 are DFQATT and SNEGSKA (reference sequence). The CDR3 loop spans 18 amino acids. CDR3 protein: CSASPQGWGLPYTGELFF.

The chain recombines TRBV28 with TRBJ2-7; as DNA is missing, the TRBD1 call by TCRdb cannot be tested. The CDR3 runs to 14 residues. Germline loops: CDR1 MDHEN, CDR2 SYDVKM. The CDR3 protein is CASSLGQGQYEQYF.

J is TRBJ2-7 and V is TRBV29-1; with no DNA, the TCRdb D assignment of TRBD1 cannot be verified. The V gene's germline CDR1 is SQVTM and CDR2 ANQGSEA. This CDR3 contains 15 residues. CDR3 protein: CSVDTHRTGTYEQYF.

V and J are TRBV5-5 and TRBJ2-3; TCRdb's D gene call, TRBD2, goes unchecked for lack of DNA. The CDR3 is 19 amino acids. CDR1 is SGHKS, CDR2 YYEKEE, per germline (reference sequence). CDR3 region: CASSYLWGGGPPRTDTQYF.

This chain joins TRBV3-1 and TRBJ2-7; TCRdb gives TRBD1 as the D gene, but with no DNA this cannot be confirmed. This CDR3 is 15 amino acids long. The germline V gene has CDR1 LGHDT and CDR2 YNNKEL (reference sequence). The CDR3 loop reads CASSQSPGNFYEQYF.

The J gene is TRBJ2-4, the V gene TRBV11-2; checking the TCRdb D call of TRBD2 is not possible without DNA. CDR3 length: 18 residues. Looked up from germline, CDR1 is SGHAT and CDR2 is FQNNGV. CDR3 protein: CASSSGTSGTLAKNIQYF.

This sequence joins TRBV29-1 and TRBJ1-4. Germline values: CDR1 SQVTM, CDR2 ANQGSEA. This CDR3 has 13 residues. The CDR3 region is CSVESKGDEKLFF.

The rearrangement links TRBV7-6 to TRBJ2-1. Germline CDR1 SGHVS, CDR2 FNYEAQ. This CDR3 has 15 residues. CDR3 loop: CASSQDRSSYNEQFF.

The rearrangement links TRBV5-6 to TRBJ2-7; TCRdb designates TRBD1, a call that cannot be tested without DNA. The CDR3 is 14 amino acids. Germline V gene sequence: CDR1 SGHDT, CDR2 YYEEEE. The CDR3 reads CASASRGALYEQYF.

This rearrangement joins TRBV29-1 to TRBJ1-2. This CDR3 is 12 amino acids long. Germline CDR1 reads SQVTM; CDR2 reads ANQGSEA. The chain's CDR3 is CSVAQTNYGYTF. Full variable domain (outside the CDR3, taken from reference TRBV29-1 and TRBJ1-2): SAVISQKPSRDICQRGTSLTIQCQVDSQVTMMFWYRQQPGQSLTLIATANQGSEATYESGFVIDKFPISRPNLTFSTLTVSNMSPEDSSIYLCSVAQTNYGYTFGSGTRLTVV.

The chain combines TRBV13 with TRBJ2-7. There are 14 residues in the CDR3. Per the germline V gene, CDR1 is PRHDT and CDR2 is FYEKMQ (reference sequence). CDR3 sequence: CASSRTSVPHEQYF.

V gene TRBV11-2 combines with J gene TRBJ1-1; the TCRdb call, TRBD1, lacks DNA for checking. Germline V lookup: CDR1 SGHAT, CDR2 FQNNGV. CDR3 length: 16 amino acids. The CDR3 sequence is CASSSVGGQQNTEAFF.